The T cell receptor beta chain described here comes from a study of blood T cell repertoires in COVID-19. Study-level background: Nucleic acid was either cDNA or gDNA, and it came from T cells, B-cell-depleted T cells, or PBMCs.

Assay used: immunoSEQ multiplex PCR; TCRdb lists only in-frame clones, some missing. The sample gives around 380,000 clones, more than 65% of which show up once; more than 0.95% is in the top ten. The germline gives CDR1 SGHTA, CDR2 FQGNSA. Between the trimmed V and J ends, which lost 1 base and 4 bases, there was a span of 14 bases. CDR3 size: 16 residues. The receptor was isolated from a human donor with acute or convalescent COVID-19. The donor label of this sample is uncertain. The sequencing sample was made of peripheral blood. J is TRBJ2-1 and V is TRBV7-2; the D gene is possibly TRBD2 (5 bases). CDR3 DNA: TGTGCCAGCAGCTTAGGTGGGCAGACTAAATACAATGAGCAGTTCTTC. The encoded protein is CASSLGGQTKYNEQFF.